This entry lists 17 T cell receptor beta chains sequenced from one sample in a study of graft-versus-host responses after intestinal transplantation. Clones were read by immunoSEQ multiplex PCR, and TCRdb kept only the in-frame ones, dropping some. This sample has about 57,000 clones; roughly 90% occur once, and the top ten carry approximately 1.5%. Material: PBMCs, obtained 26 days after transplant. These receptors were obtained from a human patient who received an intestinal transplant, so some T cells may come from the graft donor.

Comment on this clone: At the DNA level, this CDR3 is encoded by other sequences in the same sample as well. The J gene is TRBJ1-5, the V gene TRBV28; tentative D call: TRBD1 (6 bases). CDR1 is MDHEN, CDR2 SYDVKM, per germline. This CDR3 comprises 12 residues. With 6 bases removed from V and 7 bases from J, the gap between germline ends came to 10 bases. CDR3 amino acids: CASRTGSQPQHF. CDR3 coding DNA: TGTGCCAGCAGAACAGGGTCACAGCCCCAGCATTTT.

The chain couples TRBV6-1 to TRBJ1-6; tentatively, D is TRBD1 (5 bases). V gave up 2 bases and J gave up 6 bases, with 8 bases separating them. Germline V gene sequence: CDR1 MNHNS, CDR2 SASEGT. The CDR3 extends over 14 amino acids. The CDR3 DNA sequence: TGTGCCAGCAGTGAACAGGGAACTAATTCACCCCTCCACTTT. Translating it yields CASSEQGTNSPLHF.

The chain joins TRBV13 to TRBJ1-1, with 8 bases matching TRBD1. The CDR3 covers 15 residues. J lost 0 bases, V lost 5 bases, and 5 bases had no gene match. Germline lookup yields CDR1 PRHDT and CDR2 FYEKMQ (reference sequence). CDR3 nucleotide sequence: TGTGCCAGCAGCACAGGGGGGGTCATGAACACTGAAGCTTTCTTT. This codes for CASSTGGVMNTEAFF.

The rearrangement links TRBV6-5 to TRBJ1-2; D is unresolved. The CDR3 runs to 15 residues. Germline V gives CDR1 MNHEY, CDR2 SVGAGI. V gave up 2 bases and J gave up 1 base, with 11 bases separating them. The CDR3 sequence is CASSYTDGNNYGYTF. CDR3 sequence (DNA): TGTGCCAGCAGTTACACTGACGGGAATAACTATGGCTACACCTTC.

The chain employs TRBV4-1 and TRBJ2-2, with D maybe TRBD1 (6 bases). The CDR3 is 17 amino acids. The germline V and J ends were trimmed by 4 bases and 0 bases, with 15 bases remaining between them. Germline values: CDR1 MGHRA, CDR2 YSYEKL. Written as DNA, the CDR3 is TGCGCCAGCAGCCCTGTGAGGACAGACACGAACACCGGGGAGCTGTTTTTT. This gives the protein CASSPVRTDTNTGELFF.

This clone was seen just once. The gene calls are TRBV28 and TRBJ2-1; 11 positions match TRBD2. Losses at the gene ends were 6 bases for V and 3 bases for J; bases not matched to a gene: 7. The CDR3 spans 16 residues. Per the germline V gene, CDR1 is MDHEN and CDR2 is SYDVKM. The CDR3 nucleotides read TGTGCCAGCAGGGTGATAGCGGGAGGGAACTACAATGAGCAGTTCTTC. It translates to CASRVIAGGNYNEQFF.

The chain couples TRBV7-3 to TRBJ2-1; 7 bases line up with TRBD2. Losses at the gene ends were 5 bases for V and 1 base for J; bases not matched to a gene: 5. Germline V gene sequence: CDR1 SGHTA, CDR2 FQGTGA. The CDR3 covers 15 residues. CDR3 coding DNA: TGTGCCAGCAGCCGCTCCGGGGGGTCCTACAATGAGCAGTTCTTC. Translating gives CASSRSGGSYNEQFF.

This rearrangement joins TRBV18 to TRBJ2-7, with D possibly TRBD1 on 6 matching bases. Germline-derived CDR1 and CDR2 are KGHSH and LQKENI. Trimming removed 6 bases at V and 6 bases at J, with 21 bases between. The CDR3 totals 15 residues. The CDR3 DNA sequence: TGTGCCAGCTCCTTACGGACAGAGGTGAGGGCCGAGCAGTACTTC. Its translation: CASSLRTEVRAEQYF.

The chain links TRBV28 to TRBJ2-1, with TRBD1 matching over 7 bases. The CDR3 extends over 15 amino acids. The V segment lost 4 bases and the J segment 7 bases; nucleotides outside the gene matches: 10. Germline CDR1 is MDHEN and CDR2 is SYDVKM. For the CDR3, the DNA is TGTGCCAGCAGTTCATCCCCCGCCAGGGGGAATGAGCAGTTCTTC. Translation: CASSSSPARGNEQFF. The full variable domain, in which reference TRBV28 and TRBJ2-1 provide the parts outside the CDR3, is DVKVTQSSRYLVKRTGEKVFLECVQDMDHENMFWYRQDPGLGLRLIYFSYDVKMKEKGDIPEGYSVSREKKERFSLILESASTNQTSMYLCASSSSPARGNEQFFGPGTRLTVL.

This clone was observed once. The genes are TRBV6-5 and TRBJ1-1; D is unclear. From germline, CDR1 is MNHEY and CDR2 SVGAGI. V lost 2 bases and J lost 0, with 10 bases in between. The CDR3 loop spans 15 amino acids. The DNA of the CDR3 is TGTGCCAGCAGTTACAGTCGGGTTTTGAACACTGAAGCTTTCTTT. Amino acid sequence: CASSYSRVLNTEAFF.

V gene TRBV7-3 combines with J gene TRBJ1-2, with D unresolved. V shed 2 bases and J shed 8 bases, with 21 bases lying between them. The V gene's germline CDR1 is SGHTA and CDR2 FQGTGA. The CDR3 runs to 16 residues. CDR3 DNA sequence: TGTGCCAGCAGCTTACAGGTCGGAGGAAAGGTAGAGGGCTACACCTTC. It encodes CASSLQVGGKVEGYTF.

The V call is TRBV28, the J call TRBJ1-5, with D unclear. CDR1 is MDHEN and CDR2 is SYDVKM in the germline V gene. The CDR3 consists of 14 residues. V lost 3 bases and J 6 bases, leaving 12 bases between the germline ends. CDR3 region: CASSLSLAGQPQHF. CDR3 DNA: TGTGCCAGCAGTTTGTCTCTAGCGGGTCAGCCCCAGCATTTT.

The genes are TRBV5-1 and TRBJ2-2; D is perhaps TRBD1 (5 bases). Germline loops: CDR1 SGHRS, CDR2 YFSETQ. This CDR3 is 14 amino acids long. The V and J ends lost 1 base and 4 bases respectively, with 8 bases between them. As DNA, the CDR3 is TGCGCCAGCAGCTTGAGGGGCTCCACCGGGGAGCTGTTTTTT. Protein: CASSLRGSTGELFF. Full variable domain (missing parts from reference TRBV5-1 and TRBJ2-2): KAGVTQTPRYLIKTRGQQVTLSCSPISGHRSVSWYQQTPGQGLQFLFEYFSETQRNKGNFPGRFSGRQFSNSRSEMNVSTLELGDSALYLCASSLRGSTGELFFGEGSRLTVL.

The V gene is TRBV7-6, the J gene TRBJ2-1; the D gene is possibly TRBD2 (6 bases). The CDR3 extends over 15 amino acids. Germline assignment: CDR1 SGHVS and CDR2 FNYEAQ. V gave up 1 base and J gave up 8 bases, with 15 bases separating them. CDR3 in DNA: TGTGCCAGCAGCTTAGAGATTGGGGGGAGCGATGAGCAGTTCTTC. Encoded protein: CASSLEIGGSDEQFF.

The chain uses TRBV7-2 and TRBJ2-3; tentative D call: TRBD2 (6 bases). CDR3 length equals 16 residues. V was cut by 4 bases and J by 1 base, with 15 bases left in between. The germline gives CDR1 SGHTA, CDR2 FQGNSA. CDR3 DNA sequence: TGTGCCAGCAGCTCCGGAGAGGGGACTCGCACAGATACGCAGTATTTT. Translation gives CASSSGEGTRTDTQYF. The whole variable domain, filled in from reference TRBV7-2 and TRBJ2-3, reads GAGVSQSPSNKVTEKGKDVELRCDPISGHTALYWYRQSLGQGLEFLIYFQGNSAPDKSGLPSDRFSAERTGGSVSTLTIQRTQQEDSAVYLCASSSGEGTRTDTQYFGPGTRLTVL.

This sequence joins TRBV6-5 and TRBJ1-1, with a tentative D call TRBD1 (6 bases). V was clipped by 2 bases and J by 2 bases, with 12 bases between them. Germline assignment: CDR1 MNHEY and CDR2 SVGAGI. The CDR3 extends over 15 amino acids. This CDR3 reads CASSYGVDRNTEAFF. The CDR3 DNA reads TGTGCCAGCAGTTACGGGGTGGACAGAAACACTGAAGCTTTCTTT.

The gene calls are TRBV5-4 and TRBJ2-3; 9 nucleotides agree with TRBD1. CDR3 size: 15 residues. Germline lookup yields CDR1 SGHNT and CDR2 YYREEE (reference sequence). V was pared by 3 bases and J by 5 bases, with 7 bases of the junction left unmatched. This CDR3 reads CASSSRDREGDTQYF. CDR3 in DNA: TGTGCCAGCAGCTCCCGGGACAGGGAGGGAGATACGCAGTATTTT.